Reported below is one T cell receptor (beta chain). Its recognized antigen is unknown. No qualities accompany the bases; no much larger clone lies one base away. The CDR3 has 14 amino acids, counting the end cysteine and phenylalanine. Only the CDR3 DNA is retained, 42 bases long and in frame from the first base. The germline V gene (reference sequence) supplies CDR1 LNHNV and CDR2 YYDKDF. V is reduced by 1 base and J by 3 bases, leaving a spacing of 10 bases between them. The sample comes from a study of T cell responses to AZD1222 COVID-19 vaccine (dated by TCRdb to the early 2020s). As for the study more broadly: A total of about 230 trial participants underwent TCR sequencing, of whom 207 received two doses of AZD1222 and some 25 received two doses of the MenACWY control vaccine. Trial participants were enrolled into age subgroups of 18-55, 56-69 and 70-plus years, which contained approximately 150, 28 and 58 TCR-sequenced participants, respectively.

The paper's findings and limits, for the study overall: Reportedly, almost half of the unique spike-specific TCRs recognized epitopes lying outside the regions that are mutated in the B.1.351 and B.1.1.7 variants. Because no day 14 peak-response samples were available, repertoires were characterized only after the peak T cell response. The 56-69-year group was small, and its depth increase did not reach significance, likely because of low power. Conclusions about previously exposed vaccinees are limited, since just six or seven AZD1222 recipients were seropositive for SARS-CoV-2 at baseline. The whole spike protein was spanned by vaccine-associated CD4 TCRs, and dominant responses were seen in regions 160-218 and 743-854. Participants were mostly white British, with more females than males. The authors suggested clonal diversity may have been underestimated. After two AZD1222 doses, both the breadth and the depth of spike-specific TCRs were significantly higher than at day 0 and than in MenACWY recipients.

The CDR3 regions of human TCRbeta chains were analyzed by immunosequencing. As for how the authors treated the data: Repertoire TCRs were checked for matches against a reference library of SARS-CoV-2-specific TCRs that had been generated using the MIRA antigen-specificity platform. Breadth was defined as the fraction of unique TCRs that were SARS-CoV-2-associated. Depth was defined as the fraction of total T cells that were SARS-CoV-2-associated. Using the MIRA data, every spike-specific TCR was mapped to the spike region that the TCR reacted to and assigned to either a CD4 or a CD8 class. Log10-transformed breadth and depth values were compared by one-way ANOVA with Sidak's multiple comparisons tests. The immuneACCESS repertoire file appears here via TCRdb, limited to in-frame rearrangements. These files lack a portion of the clones; in checked studies, under half of the deficit traces to unresolved V genes, and the cause of the others is not known. The V and J calls and clone size were taken over from that table, and D and trimming were inferred from the DNA. The sample includes roughly 160,000 clones, with around 92% observed a single time. Of the sample, roughly 4.3% is held by the ten largest clones.

This specimen's time point label, interpreted: baseline before first vaccination. Taken with the paper, the label for treatment or condition translates to: meningococcal conjugate vaccine given as trial control. Vaccinee samples came from UK trials COV001 and COV002, including a single-blind randomized controlled phase 2/3 trial of AZD1222 (ChAdOx1 nCoV-19) in healthy adults. For TCRbeta chain sequencing, PBMC samples were collected from trial participants at day 0 and at day 28 after the second dose. This specimen was peripheral blood, taken on day 0 of MenACWY control vaccination. The chain joins TRBV15 to TRBJ2-7; too little of a D gene remains to name it. The receptor was isolated from an adult in good health. The base sequence is TGTGCCACCAGCAGAGGTCCGGACGACTACGAGCAGTACTTC. It translates as CATSRGPDDYEQYF.